Each of the 10 T cell receptor beta chains below was sequenced from the same sample in a study of T cell responses to AZD1222 COVID-19 vaccine. Here immunoSEQ multiplex PCR was the method, and the copy in TCRdb shows in-frame clones only, minus some. The sample holds about 140,000 clones, approximately 92% seen once. The specimen comprised peripheral blood, sampled on day 0 of AZD1222 vaccination. All receptors derive from an adult in good health.

The J gene is TRBJ1-1, the V gene TRBV20-1; D call uncertain. V lost 8 bases, J lost 11 bases, and 12 bases lay in between. CDR1 and CDR2 from the germline V gene are DFQATT and SNEGSKA (reference sequence). The CDR3 spans 9 residues. Here the CDR3 DNA reads TGCAGTTTCATTTTTGGGGCTTTCTTT. Translating gives CSFIFGAFF.

The genes are TRBV5-1 and TRBJ2-1, with 9 bases lining up with TRBD2. With V trimmed by 3 bases and J by 5 bases, 9 bases remained unmatched. The CDR3 is 16 residues long. Germline lookup yields CDR1 SGHRS and CDR2 YFSETQ. CDR3 DNA: TGCGCCAGCAGCTCCCTCGTGCGGGGGGGAAACAATGAGCAGTTCTTC. This translates into CASSSLVRGGNNEQFF. The full variable domain, completed using reference TRBV5-1 and TRBJ2-1, is KAGVTQTPRYLIKTRGQQVTLSCSPISGHRSVSWYQQTPGQGLQFLFEYFSETQRNKGNFPGRFSGRQFSNSRSEMNVSTLELGDSALYLCASSSLVRGGNNEQFFGPGTRLTVL.

The J gene is TRBJ1-2, the V gene TRBV6-5; D gene uncertain. Per the germline V gene, CDR1 is MNHEY and CDR2 is SVGAGI. V lost 0 bases and J lost 8, with 13 bases in between. CDR3 length: 14 amino acids. CDR3 DNA: TGTGCCAGCAGTTACTCGATGGGAGATGTAGGCTACACCTTC. Its protein is CASSYSMGDVGYTF.

This CDR3 reads CASSLVYSPAGHYGYTF. For the CDR3, the DNA is TGTGCCAGCAGCTTAGTCTATAGTCCCGCAGGCCACTATGGCTACACCTTC. V gene TRBV7-2 combines with J gene TRBJ1-2, with D unclear. Germline V gives CDR1 SGHTA, CDR2 FQGNSA. CDR3 length equals 17 residues. V was pared by 1 base and J by 3 bases, with 18 bases between.

V is TRBV2 and J is TRBJ1-5, with unresolved D. Deletions cut 7 bases from V and 5 bases from J, with 12 bases between. The germline V gene encodes CDR1 SNHLY and CDR2 FYNNEI. The CDR3 is made up of 13 amino acids. CDR3 sequence reads: CASMGSGYQPQHF. CDR3 in DNA: TGTGCCAGCATGGGATCGGGGTATCAGCCCCAGCATTTT.

V gene TRBV5-4 combines with J gene TRBJ2-7, with TRBD1 identical over 10 bases. Germline V gene sequence: CDR1 SGHNT, CDR2 YYREEE (reference sequence). This CDR3 comprises 15 residues. With 9 bases clipped from V and 0 bases from J, the junction kept 9 bases outside the gene matches. CDR3 protein: CATSAGQGSSYEQYF. The CDR3 DNA follows: TGTGCCACATCAGCGGGACAGGGGAGCTCCTACGAGCAGTACTTC.

V and J are TRBV6-2 or TRBV6-3 and TRBJ1-5; a possible D gene is TRBD1 (5 bases). The CDR3 runs to 15 residues. CDR1 and CDR2 from the germline V gene are MNHEY and SVGEGT. The V end lost 5 bases, the J end lost 0 bases, and 11 bases lay between the germline ends. The chain's CDR3 is CASSPQGLSNQPQHF. Here the CDR3 DNA reads TGTGCCAGCAGTCCGCAGGGACTTAGCAATCAGCCCCAGCATTTT.

J is TRBJ2-1 and V is TRBV7-6, with D perhaps assigned TRBD1 or TRBD2 (6 bases each). The ends were cut back, 5 bases at V and 0 bases at J, with 14 bases in the middle. Germline V lookup: CDR1 SGHVS, CDR2 FNYEAQ. This CDR3 contains 16 residues. CDR3 sequence: CASSPAGGHSYNEQFF. For the CDR3, the DNA is TGTGCCAGCAGCCCCGCTGGGGGGCACTCCTACAATGAGCAGTTCTTC.

This chain uses TRBV6-2 or TRBV6-3 with TRBJ1-4; D gene unclear. The germline gives CDR1 MNHEY, CDR2 SVGEGT. V gave up 6 bases and J gave up 3 bases, with 14 bases separating them. CDR3 length equals 15 residues. CDR3 in DNA: TGTGCCAGCAGCCGATCTGGGGTGCCTAATGAAAAACTGTTTTTT. Residues: CASSRSGVPNEKLFF.

A remark on this clone: The identical CDR3 is also encoded by other nucleotide sequences in the sample. The chain combines TRBV29-1 with TRBJ1-5; TRBD1 aligns across 7 bases. The CDR3 extends over 13 amino acids. CDR1 is SQVTM and CDR2 is ANQGSEA in the germline V gene. V shed 4 bases, J shed 2 bases, and the junction held 2 bases outside the gene matches. Written as DNA, the CDR3 is TGCAGCGTTGGACAGGGAGGCAATCAGCCCCAGCATTTT. This codes for CSVGQGGNQPQHF.